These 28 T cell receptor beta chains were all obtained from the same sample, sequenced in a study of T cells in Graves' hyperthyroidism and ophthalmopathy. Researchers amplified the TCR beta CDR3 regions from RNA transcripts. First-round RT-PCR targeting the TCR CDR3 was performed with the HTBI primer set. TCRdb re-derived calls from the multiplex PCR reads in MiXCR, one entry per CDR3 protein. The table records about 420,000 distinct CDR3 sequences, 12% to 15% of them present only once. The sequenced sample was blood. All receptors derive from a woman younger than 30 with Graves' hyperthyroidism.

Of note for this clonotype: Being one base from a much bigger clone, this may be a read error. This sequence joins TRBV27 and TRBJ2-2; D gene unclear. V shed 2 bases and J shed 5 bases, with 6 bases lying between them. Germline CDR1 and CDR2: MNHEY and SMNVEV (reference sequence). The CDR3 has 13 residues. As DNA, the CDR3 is TGTGCCAGCAGTTTACGGTGGACCGGGGAGCTGTTTTTT. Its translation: CASSLRWTGELFF.

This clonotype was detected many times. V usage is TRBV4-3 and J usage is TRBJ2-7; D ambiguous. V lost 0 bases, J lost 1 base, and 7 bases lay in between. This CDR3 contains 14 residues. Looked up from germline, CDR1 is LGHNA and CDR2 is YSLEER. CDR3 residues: CASSQDYTSYEQYF. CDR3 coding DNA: TGCGCCAGCAGCCAAGATTACACTTCCTACGAGCAGTACTTC.

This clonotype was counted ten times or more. This CDR3 reads CASSLVYTREQYF. In nucleotides, the CDR3 is TGTGCCAGCAGCTTAGTCTACACGCGCGAGCAGTACTTC. The J gene is TRBJ2-7, the V gene TRBV7-2; D ambiguous. The length of the CDR3 is 13 residues. The germline gives CDR1 SGHTA, CDR2 FQGNSA. V lost 1 base to trimming and J lost 6 bases, with 10 bases between them.

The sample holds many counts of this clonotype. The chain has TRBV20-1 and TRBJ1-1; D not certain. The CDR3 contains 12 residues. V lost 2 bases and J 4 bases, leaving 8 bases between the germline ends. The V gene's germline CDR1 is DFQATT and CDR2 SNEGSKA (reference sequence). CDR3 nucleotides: TGCAGTGCTAGATTACTCCGCACTGAAGCTTTCTTT. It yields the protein CSARLLRTEAFF.

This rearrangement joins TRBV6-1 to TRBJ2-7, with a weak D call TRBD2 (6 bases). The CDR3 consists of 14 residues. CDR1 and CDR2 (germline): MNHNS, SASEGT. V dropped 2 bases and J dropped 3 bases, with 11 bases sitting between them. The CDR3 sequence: CASSERGLLYEQYF. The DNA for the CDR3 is TGTGCCAGCAGTGAAAGGGGACTCCTCTACGAGCAGTACTTC.

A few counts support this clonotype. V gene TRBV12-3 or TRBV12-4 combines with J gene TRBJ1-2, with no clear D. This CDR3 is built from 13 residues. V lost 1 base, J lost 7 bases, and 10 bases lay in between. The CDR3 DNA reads TGTGCCAGCAGTTTAGGACAAGAGGGTGGCTACACCTTC. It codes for CASSLGQEGGYTF.

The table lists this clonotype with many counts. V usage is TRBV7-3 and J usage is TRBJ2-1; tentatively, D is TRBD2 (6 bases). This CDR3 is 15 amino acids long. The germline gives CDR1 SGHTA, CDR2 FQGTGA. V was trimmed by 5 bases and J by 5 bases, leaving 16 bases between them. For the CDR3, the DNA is TGTGCCAGCAGCCCACGGGCTAGCGCAAACAATGAGCAGTTCTTC. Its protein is CASSPRASANNEQFF.

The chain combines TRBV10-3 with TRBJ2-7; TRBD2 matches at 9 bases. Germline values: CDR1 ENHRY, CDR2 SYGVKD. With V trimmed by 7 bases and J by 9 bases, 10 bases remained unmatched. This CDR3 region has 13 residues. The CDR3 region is CAIKGTSSMGQYF. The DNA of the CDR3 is TGTGCCATCAAAGGGACTAGCAGTATGGGGCAGTACTTC.

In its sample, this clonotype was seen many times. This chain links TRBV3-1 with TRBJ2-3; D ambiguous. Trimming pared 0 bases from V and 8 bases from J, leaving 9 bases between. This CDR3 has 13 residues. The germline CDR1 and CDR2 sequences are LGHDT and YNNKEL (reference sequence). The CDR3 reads CASSQEWAATQYF. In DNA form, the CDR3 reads TGTGCCAGCAGCCAAGAGTGGGCGGCTACGCAGTATTTT.

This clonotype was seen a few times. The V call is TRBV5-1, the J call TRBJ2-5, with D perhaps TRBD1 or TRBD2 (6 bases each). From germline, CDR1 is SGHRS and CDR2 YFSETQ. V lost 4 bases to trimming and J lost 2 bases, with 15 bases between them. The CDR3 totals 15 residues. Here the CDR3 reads CASSLRRGGQETQYF. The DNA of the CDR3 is TGCGCCAGCAGCCTAAGGAGAGGGGGGCAAGAGACCCAGTACTTC.

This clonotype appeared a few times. CDR3 sequence (DNA): TGTGCCAGCAGTCCCCTTCGAACAGGGGGCAAGTACGAGCAGTACTTC. It is translated as CASSPLRTGGKYEQYF. The chain carries TRBV12-3 or TRBV12-4 and TRBJ2-7; 9 nucleotides align to TRBD1. After removal of 5 bases from V and 4 bases from J, the junction contained 12 bases not matched to a gene. The CDR3 runs to 16 residues.

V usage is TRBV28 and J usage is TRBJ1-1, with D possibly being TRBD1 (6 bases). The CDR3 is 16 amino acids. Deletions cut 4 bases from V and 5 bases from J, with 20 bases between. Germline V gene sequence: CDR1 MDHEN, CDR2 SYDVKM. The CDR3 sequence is CASSSGGRGYVTEAFF. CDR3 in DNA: TGTGCCAGCAGTTCGGGGGGGCGCGGATACGTGACTGAAGCTTTCTTT.

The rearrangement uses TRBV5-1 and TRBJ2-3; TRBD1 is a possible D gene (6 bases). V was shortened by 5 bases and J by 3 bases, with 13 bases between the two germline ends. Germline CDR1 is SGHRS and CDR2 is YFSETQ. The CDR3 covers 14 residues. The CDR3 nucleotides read TGCGCCAGCAGGCAGGGACAAGGAACAGATACGCAGTATTTT. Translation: CASRQGQGTDTQYF.

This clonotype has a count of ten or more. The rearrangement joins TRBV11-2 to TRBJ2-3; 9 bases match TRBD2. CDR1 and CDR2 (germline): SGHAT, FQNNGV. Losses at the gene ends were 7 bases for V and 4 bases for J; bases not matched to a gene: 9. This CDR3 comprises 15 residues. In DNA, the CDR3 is TGTGCCAGCACCCTAGCGGGAACGGGTTCAGATACGCAGTATTTT. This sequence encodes CASTLAGTGSDTQYF.

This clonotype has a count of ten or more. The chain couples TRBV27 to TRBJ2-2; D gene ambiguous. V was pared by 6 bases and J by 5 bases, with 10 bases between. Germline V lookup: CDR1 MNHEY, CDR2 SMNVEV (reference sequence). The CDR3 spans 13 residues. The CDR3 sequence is CASSSSETGELFF. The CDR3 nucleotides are TGTGCCAGCAGCTCAAGCGAGACCGGGGAGCTGTTTTTT.

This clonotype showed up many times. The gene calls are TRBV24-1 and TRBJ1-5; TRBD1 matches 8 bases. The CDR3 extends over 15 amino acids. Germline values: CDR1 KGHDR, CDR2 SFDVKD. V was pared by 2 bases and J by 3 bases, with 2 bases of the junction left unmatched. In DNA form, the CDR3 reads TGTGCCACCAGTGATTACAGGGGGAACAATCAGCCCCAGCATTTT. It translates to CATSDYRGNNQPQHF.

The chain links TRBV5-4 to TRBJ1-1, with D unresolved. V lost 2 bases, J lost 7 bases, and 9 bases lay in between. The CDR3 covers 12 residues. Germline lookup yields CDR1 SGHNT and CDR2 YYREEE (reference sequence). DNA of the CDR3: TGTGCCAGCAGCTTCCCCGGATATGAAGCTTTCTTT. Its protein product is CASSFPGYEAFF.

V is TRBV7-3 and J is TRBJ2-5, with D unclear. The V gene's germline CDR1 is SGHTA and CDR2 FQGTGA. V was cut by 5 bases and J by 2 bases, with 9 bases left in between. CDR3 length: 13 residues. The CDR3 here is CASSPTSQETQYF. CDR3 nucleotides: TGTGCCAGCAGCCCGACAAGTCAAGAGACCCAGTACTTC.

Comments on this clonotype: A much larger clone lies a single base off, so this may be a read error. The CDR3 spells CVSRTGLDEQFF. In DNA, the CDR3 is TGTGTCAGCAGGACAGGGTTGGATGAGCAGTTCTTC. V usage is TRBV7-9 and J usage is TRBJ2-1; TRBD1 matches at 8 bases. There are 12 residues in the CDR3. CDR1 is SEHNR and CDR2 is FQNEAQ in the germline V gene (reference sequence).

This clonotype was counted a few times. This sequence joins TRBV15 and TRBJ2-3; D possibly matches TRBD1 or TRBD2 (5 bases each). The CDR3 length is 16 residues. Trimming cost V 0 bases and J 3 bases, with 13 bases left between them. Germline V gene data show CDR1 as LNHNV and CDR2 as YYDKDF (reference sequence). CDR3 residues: CATSRERAGSTDTQYF. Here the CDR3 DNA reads TGTGCCACCAGCAGAGAGAGGGCAGGGTCGACAGATACGCAGTATTTT.

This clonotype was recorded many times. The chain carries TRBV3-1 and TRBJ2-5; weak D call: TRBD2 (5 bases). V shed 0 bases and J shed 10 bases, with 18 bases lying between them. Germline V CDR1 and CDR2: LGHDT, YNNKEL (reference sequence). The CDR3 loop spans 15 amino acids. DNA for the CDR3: TGTGCCAGCAGCCAAGATCGGGGTGGGAGCGGTCGCCAGTACTTC. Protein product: CASSQDRGGSGRQYF.

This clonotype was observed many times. CDR3 protein: CASSFATGNTEAFF. The CDR3 coding sequence is TGTGCCAGCAGCTTTGCCACAGGGAACACTGAAGCTTTCTTT. The chain is built from TRBV7-2 and TRBJ1-1; possibly TRBD1 for D (5 bases). Trimming took 3 bases from V and 1 from J, leaving 9 bases between them. The V gene's germline CDR1 is SGHTA and CDR2 FQGNSA. There are 14 residues in the CDR3.

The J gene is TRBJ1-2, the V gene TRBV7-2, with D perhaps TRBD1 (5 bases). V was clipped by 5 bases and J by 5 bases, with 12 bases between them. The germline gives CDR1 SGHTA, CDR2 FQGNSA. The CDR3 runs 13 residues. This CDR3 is CASSTRQLYGYTF. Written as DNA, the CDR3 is TGTGCCAGCAGCACTCGACAGTTATATGGCTACACCTTC.

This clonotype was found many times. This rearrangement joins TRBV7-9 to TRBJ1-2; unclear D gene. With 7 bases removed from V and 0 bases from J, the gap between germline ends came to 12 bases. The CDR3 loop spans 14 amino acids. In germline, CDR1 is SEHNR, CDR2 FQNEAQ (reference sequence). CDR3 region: CASTMSGANYGYTF. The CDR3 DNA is TGTGCCAGCACCATGTCGGGTGCTAACTATGGCTACACCTTC.

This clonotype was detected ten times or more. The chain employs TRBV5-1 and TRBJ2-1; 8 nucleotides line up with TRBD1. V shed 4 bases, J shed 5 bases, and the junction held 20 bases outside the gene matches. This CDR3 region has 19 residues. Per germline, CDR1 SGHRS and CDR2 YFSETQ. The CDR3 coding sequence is TGCGCCAGCAGCCCCACCGAACCCACGAGGACAGGGAGAGACAATGAGCAGTTCTTC. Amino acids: CASSPTEPTRTGRDNEQFF. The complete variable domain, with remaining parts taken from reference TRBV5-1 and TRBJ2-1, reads KAGVTQTPRYLIKTRGQQVTLSCSPISGHRSVSWYQQTPGQGLQFLFEYFSETQRNKGNFPGRFSGRQFSNSRSEMNVSTLELGDSALYLCASSPTEPTRTGRDNEQFFGPGTRLTVL.

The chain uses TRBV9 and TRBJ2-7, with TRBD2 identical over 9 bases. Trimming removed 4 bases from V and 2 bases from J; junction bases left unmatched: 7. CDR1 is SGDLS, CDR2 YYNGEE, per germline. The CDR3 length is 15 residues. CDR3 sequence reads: CASSSSTSGTYEQYF. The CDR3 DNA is TGTGCCAGCAGCTCATCGACTAGCGGAACCTACGAGCAGTACTTC.

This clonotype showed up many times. CDR3 in amino acids: CASSLSGAYNEQFF. The CDR3 nucleotides are TGTGCCAGCAGCTTATCGGGGGCATACAATGAGCAGTTCTTC. V is TRBV11-2 and J is TRBJ2-1, with D perhaps TRBD1 or TRBD2 (6 bases each). The CDR3 spans 14 residues. Trimming took off 2 bases at V and 4 bases at J, with 9 bases between the two ends. Germline CDR1 is SGHAT and CDR2 is FQNNGV.

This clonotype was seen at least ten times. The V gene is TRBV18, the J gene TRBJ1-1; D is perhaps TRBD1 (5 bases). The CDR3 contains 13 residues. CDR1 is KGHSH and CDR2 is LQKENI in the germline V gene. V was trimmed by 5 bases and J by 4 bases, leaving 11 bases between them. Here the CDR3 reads CASSSGLGTEAFF. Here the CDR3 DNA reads TGTGCCAGCTCATCGGGGCTAGGCACTGAAGCTTTCTTT.